The TCR beta chain described here comes from a study of shared clonotypes between healthy human individuals. For the study at large: The composition of the donors was two women and a few men aged 18 to 49.

Clones were read by immunoSEQ multiplex PCR, and TCRdb kept only the in-frame ones, dropping some. The table records nearly 750,000 clones, 72% of them present only once. Concerning this clone itself: Its antigen is not known.

Study results and caveats: Investigators collected only blood, and repertoires in tissues likely differ. Sequencing depth was expected to affect clonotype sharing among donors. Estimated richness values were generally larger in naive subsets than in memory subsets.

The CDR3 runs to 14 residues. Germline CDR1 SNHLY, CDR2 FYNNEI. The ends were cut back, 7 bases at V and 9 bases at J, with 16 bases in the middle. The chain is built from TRBV2 and TRBJ1-6; no clear D. The source of this sequence is a woman in her 30s in good health. Sequencing was carried out using memory CD4+ T cells sorted from blood. Subset in this sample: CD45RA-negative fraction. The CDR3 DNA sequence: TGTGCCAGCAAGTCTGAGGGTAGTGGTTCACCCCTCCACTTT. Residues: CASKSEGSGSPLHF.